These 9 T cell receptor beta chains originate from one sample sequenced in a study of cytomegalovirus exposure and HLA in healthy donors. The PCR had 60 Vbeta and 13 Jbeta primers. Sequenced by immunoSEQ multiplex PCR; TCRdb stores in-frame clones only, minus some. The table records more than 110,000 clones, 76% of them present only once. The sample was PBMCs. The receptors here all came from a young man in good health and CMV-seronegative.

The V and J genes are TRBV11-2 and TRBJ1-1, with D possibly TRBD1 on 6 matching bases. The V end was cut by 1 base, the J end by 3 bases, with 9 bases between. The CDR3 runs to 14 residues. In germline, CDR1 is SGHAT, CDR2 FQNNGV. In nucleotides, the CDR3 is TGTGCCAGCAGCTTAGTAGGGGGGGACACTGAAGCTTTCTTT. It is translated as CASSLVGGDTEAFF.

The rearrangement links TRBV5-1 to TRBJ2-5; 10 positions agree with TRBD1. The CDR3 length is 16 residues. CDR1 is SGHRS and CDR2 is YFSETQ in the germline V gene. J lost 5 bases, V lost 1 base, and 8 bases had no gene match. The CDR3 nucleotides are TGCGCCAGCAGCTTGTACGGGACAGGGGTTATGGAGACCCAGTACTTC. This translates into CASSLYGTGVMETQYF.

The J gene is TRBJ1-5, the V gene TRBV6-1; no firm D call. The V gene's germline CDR1 is MNHNS and CDR2 SASEGT. Trimming cost V 0 bases and J 0 bases, with 9 bases left between them. CDR3 length: 16 residues. CDR3 nucleotides: TGTGCCAGCAGTGAAGCGCGTAGAACTAGCAATCAGCCCCAGCATTTT. It yields the protein CASSEARRTSNQPQHF.

V usage is TRBV5-1 and J usage is TRBJ2-7, with D possibly being TRBD1 (5 bases). Trimming left V 0 bases short and J 2 bases short, with 21 bases between. From germline, CDR1 is SGHRS and CDR2 YFSETQ. This CDR3 spans 18 amino acids. CDR3 sequence reads: CASSLATYLSRAPYEQYF. CDR3 sequence (DNA): TGCGCCAGCAGCTTGGCCACCTACTTGTCCAGGGCCCCCTACGAGCAGTACTTC.

V usage is TRBV30 and J usage is TRBJ1-1; D not resolved. Between the trimmed V and J ends, which lost 3 bases and 8 bases, there was a span of 13 bases. In germline, CDR1 is GTSNPN, CDR2 SVGIG (reference sequence). The CDR3 has 12 amino acids. The chain's CDR3 is CAWRVVRNEAFF. The CDR3 bases are TGTGCCTGGAGGGTAGTCCGTAACGAAGCTTTCTTT.

The chain is built from TRBV29-1 and TRBJ2-7; no reliable D call. CDR3 length equals 13 residues. Germline V gives CDR1 SQVTM, CDR2 ANQGSEA. The ends were cut back, 5 bases at V and 3 bases at J, with 14 bases in the middle. The CDR3: CSVSPNMYYEQYF. The CDR3 DNA reads TGCAGCGTTTCCCCGAACATGTACTACGAGCAGTACTTC.

The rearrangement joins TRBV4-1 to TRBJ2-1, with TRBD2 identical over 9 bases. The CDR3 has 13 amino acids. Germline V gene sequence: CDR1 MGHRA, CDR2 YSYEKL. V shed 3 bases, J shed 6 bases, and the junction held 0 bases outside the gene matches. CDR3 sequence reads: CASSQREGNEQFF. In nucleotides, the CDR3 is TGCGCCAGCAGCCAGCGGGAGGGCAATGAGCAGTTCTTC.

The CDR3 nucleotides are TGTGCCATCAGGAGGGGACAGGAGATGAACACTGAAGCTTTCTTT. Its protein is CAIRRGQEMNTEAFF. The chain couples TRBV10-3 to TRBJ1-1; 8 bases match TRBD1. Germline V lookup: CDR1 ENHRY, CDR2 SYGVKD. The CDR3 is 15 amino acids. V lost 6 bases, J lost 0 bases, and 6 bases stayed unmatched.

This clone was found a few times. The chain recombines TRBV4-1 with TRBJ1-4, with unresolved D. CDR1 MGHRA and CDR2 YSYEKL come from the germline V gene. Trimming took off 0 bases at V and 5 bases at J, with 19 bases between the two ends. The CDR3 covers 18 residues. CDR3 DNA sequence: TGCGCCAGCAGCCAAGATAGGGAGACCCCCATGGGAAATGAAAAACTGTTTTTT. Its translation: CASSQDRETPMGNEKLFF.